The text below deals with one T cell receptor (beta chain). This clone appeared a few times. What antigen it recognizes has not been identified. Base qualities are missing; no much larger clone stands one base away. This specimen belongs to a study of cytomegalovirus exposure and HLA in healthy donors (TCRdb year 2017). Regarding the research as a whole: In an earlier analysis of around 540 of the donors, under 300 Gb of sequence data and 90 million to 130 million unique TCR beta sequences from 150 million to 200 million T cells were reported. The later analysis used no new phenotypic data to find candidate immune exposures, relying instead on TCR beta sequences and their occurrence across donors. Among some 410 genotyped donors of the cohort, an average of approximately 200,000 unique TCR beta nucleotide sequences was sequenced per donor, of which about 18% were non-productive. An earlier analysis of about 600 of the donors used high-throughput TCR beta sequencing to judge whether each TCR beta V gene segment behaved as functional or pseudogenic. Both class I and class II loci were covered by HLA typing, at four-digit resolution. Because of strong linkage in the cohort, roughly five DR-DQ haplotypes were treated as single units for association and clustering. The study was designed to test whether signatures of past pathogen exposure could be identified by cataloging public T cell receptors. An early release covering about 600 HLA-typed donors comprised approximately 290 gigabases of sequencing data and 65 million to 100 million unique TCR sequences. Among the approximately 400 genotyped donors, around 81% belonged to the genetic ancestry cluster associated with self-reported Caucasian donors. Donor age, sex, ethnicity and CMV serostatus were compiled alongside the repertoire data. In addition to the first cohort of about 650 subjects, a separate validation cohort of about 120 different subjects was used. A later analysis re-examined previously published TCR beta repertoires from 600 to 700 donors and added high-resolution HLA genotyping to investigate patterns of TCR occurrence. The study combined high-throughput TCR immunosequencing, statistical association of individual TCRs with disease status, and machine learning to predict cytomegalovirus infection status. A later genetic analysis used genome-wide SNP genotypes for about three fifths of the 666 donors, treating that subset as a discovery cohort. All discovery cohort repertoires had been generated using a single sequencing platform. Using immunosequencing, the study profiled T cell repertoires from 666 subjects and related those repertoires to cytomegalovirus serostatus. Typing coverage differed by locus: A, B, C, DRB1 and DQB1 were typed in about 629-640 donors, DQA1 in about 550, DPA1 in approximately 600, and DPB1 in approximately 450. General conclusions and limits of the study: When HLA alleles, especially DR and DQ, strongly co-occurred, TCR associations were difficult to assign to individual alleles. Across donors, most TCR sequences were observed very rarely, whereas some public TCRs were present in many individuals. A cluster of highly shared sequence variants was judged likely to be a technical artifact of the sequencing pipeline. In a later analysis, several top co-occurrence clusters were reported to appear linked to parvovirus B19, influenza, CMV and Epstein-Barr virus. In a later analysis, the rate of TCR association differed among HLA loci, with DRB1 alleles having the most associated TCRs and HLA-C alleles having the fewest. Linkage disequilibrium might explain the correlated functional status among segregating V segments, but an unknown experimental factor could not be excluded. A later analysis found that most CMV-associated TCR beta chains appeared HLA-restricted, with HLA associations seemingly driven largely by CMV exposure. In a later genetic analysis, a missense DCLRE1C variant was associated with V-gene and J-gene trimming of TCR beta chains, and the association was replicated in an independent cohort. The only immune exposure information available for the cohort was CMV serostatus. A later analysis associated 16,951 TCR beta sequences with specific HLA alleles at a false discovery rate of 0.05. Because HLA typing was unavailable for some donors at each locus, only the typed subset was used in association tests. Broadly in line with IMGT annotations, most TCR beta V segments showed up in productive rearrangements about 87% or about 30% of the time in an earlier analysis of about 500 of the donors. A total of fewer than 200 TCR beta chains were listed by the study as associated with cytomegalovirus. A further reported finding was that TCR beta sequences accurately predicted the HLA-A and HLA-B alleles for most subjects in the first cohort. The presence/absence analyses assumed that sequencing depth was roughly uniform across donors, and that assumption may not be true. Because the 87-base-pair reads could not distinguish some IMGT-functional V segments, including TRBV6-2 and TRBV6-3, those segments were excluded. A later analysis found that HLA-associated TCR beta chains were more clonally expanded and had lower generation probabilities than equally common non-associated chains. The earlier analysis of 450 to 700 of the donors excluded about 16 rarely observed V segments, including chromosome 9 orphons, because counts were too low. Compared with the roughly 600-donor mean, donors in an Asian-associated ancestry cluster had fewer N-insertions in productive TCRs, according to a later genetic analysis. In vitro tests confirmed that a few of the cytomegalovirus-associated TCR beta chains recognize cytomegalovirus antigens. In this cohort, only TCR beta chains were sequenced, and detectable features were limited by the absence of alpha or paired-chain data. Cytomegalovirus status was reported to be diagnosed by the classifier with high specificity and sensitivity in both the original and validation cohorts. The authors suggested that the approach could potentially be extended to other disease states and immunological phenotypes.

CDR1 and CDR2 are drawn from the germline V gene: MGHRA, YSYEKL. Taken from cysteine to phenylalanine, the CDR3 has 14 residues. The CDR3 DNA has 42 bases and is translated from base 1. Cut back by 0 bases and 8 bases, the V and J ends lie 8 bases apart. Library prep was done by the immunoSEQ multiplex PCR assay. For the multiplex PCR, a mixture combining 60 forward primers for TCR Vbeta segments and 13 reverse primers for TCR Jbeta segments was used. Amplification of the CDR3 region of rearranged TCR beta genes was performed with a multiplex PCR assay on genomic DNA. The amplified TCR beta libraries were sequenced on the Illumina HiSeq System as 87-base-pair reads. The study's own analysis went as follows. In a later analysis, roughly 80 million unique TCR beta chains were counted across the approximately 620 repertoires, and roughly 11 million of these chains were shared by at least two donors. Raw reads were error-corrected and collapsed into unique sequences by a nearest-neighbor algorithm in which closely related sequences were merged to remove PCR and sequencing errors. Alignment of CDR3 sequences to IMGT reference sequences was used to assign V, D and J gene segments. Each retained sequence needed at least a six-nucleotide match to both a V gene segment and a J gene segment. Rearrangements were classified as productive when the CDR3 lacked stop codons and remained in frame with V and J, and all other rearrangements were classified as non-productive. CDR3 was defined according to IMGT convention as the region running from the second conserved V-encoded cysteine to the conserved J-encoded phenylalanine. The earlier analysis of 587 of the donors excluded sequences that lacked an unambiguous match to a single V gene segment. An earlier analysis of about 590 of the donors classified V segments as functional when productive rearrangements were above 56.7% and as segregating when the standard deviation between donors was above 5%. A statistical classification framework was developed to diagnose cytomegalovirus status using the catalog of TCR beta chain sequences. A later analysis assigned V and J genes by comparing TCR nucleotide sequences with IMGT/GENE-DB human TR gene sequences. In a later analysis, CDR3 sequences and most-parsimonious VDJ recombination scenarios were assigned using the TCRdist pipeline. In a later analysis, each TCR beta chain was defined by its CDR3 amino acid sequence together with its V-gene family, and reads without a unique V-gene family were excluded. A later analysis removed several hundred highly shared, low-generation-probability nucleotide sequences to deal with suspected cross-contamination and a sequencing artifact. For each public chain, a later analysis derived a clonal expansion index from normalized ranks of inferred template counts within each repertoire. Generation probabilities in a later analysis came from a VDJ recombination model fitted to out-of-frame rearrangements, and those results were checked against IGoR. Hypergeometric tests were used in a later analysis to score TCR-TCR, TCR-HLA and TCR-CMV co-occurrence, with a repertoire-size bias correction applied to the TCR pairs. False discovery rates were estimated in a later analysis by permuting HLA or CMV assignments 20 times. In a later analysis, co-occurring TCRs were grouped with DBSCAN, and TCRdist sequence similarity was added when clustering was performed within HLA-allele-positive subsets. Repertoires with fewer than 30,000 or more than 120,000 public chains were left out of co-occurrence clustering, as were about five repertoires with anomalous nucleotide sharing. TCRdb mirrors the immuneACCESS table, restricted to in-frame sequences. Some clones are absent from its copies; in checked studies, under half trace to an unresolved V gene, and the reason for the others is unknown. V and J calls and clone size come straight from that table; D and trimming were deduced from the DNA. The sample table holds around 100,000 clones, of which approximately 70% were seen once. In total, the top ten clones hold 3% to 4% of the sample.

The cohort consisted of some 730 healthy bone marrow donors. Cohort members were all nominally healthy when sampled, although unrecorded immune exposures were likely present. The donor was CMV seronegative and was included in the group of 352 seronegative cohort members. A peripheral blood sample was provided by each donor, and peripheral blood mononuclear cells were used for TCR beta sequencing. The Qiagen DNeasy Blood Extraction Kit was used to extract genomic DNA from the blood cell samples. Sequenced: PBMCs. This receptor was obtained from a woman aged 50 to 65 in good health and CMV-seronegative. The sequence joins TRBV4-1 to TRBJ1-6; the D gene is unclear. The CDR3 loop reads CASSQEGGYSPLHF. The base sequence is TGCGCCAGCAGCCAAGAGGGAGGGTATTCACCCCTCCACTTT.